Listed below are T cell receptor beta chains from one sample, sequenced in a study of shared clonotypes between healthy human individuals. Assay used: immunoSEQ multiplex PCR; TCRdb lists only in-frame clones, some missing. The sample holds 2,100,000 or so clones, approximately 94% seen once. Sequences were obtained from naive CD4+ T cells sorted from blood. The receptors shown here come from a man aged 18 to 29 in good health. Both conserved end residues are part of each CDR3. The D gene is left open where the match is weak. Not all rows give a size; the values are once, few, many and, for expanded clones, a class.

>TRBV9|NA|NA|TRBJ2-2
TGTGCCAGCAGCGTAGTGGCTCAGAACACCGGGGAGCTGTTTTTT
CASSVVAQNTGELFF
>TRBV9|NA|TRBD1|TRBJ1-3
TGTGCCAGCAGCGTAGCCTCCACAGGGGGTGGAAACACCATATATTTT
CASSVASTGGGNTIYF
>TRBV5-4|NA|TRBD2|TRBJ2-5
TGTGCCAGCAGCTTGATAGCGGGGGGGCAAGAGACCCAGTACTTC
CASSLIAGGQETQYF
>TRBV7-2|NA|TRBD2|TRBJ2-7
TGTGCCAGCAGCTTAGCGGCTAGCGGGAGTAACGAGCAGTACTTC
CASSLAASGSNEQYF
>TRBV5-4|NA|TRBD1|TRBJ1-4
TGTGCCAGCAGCTTAAGAACAGGGGCCATTAATGAAAAACTGTTTTTT
CASSLRTGAINEKLFF
>TRBV19|NA|TRBD2|TRBJ2-1
TGTGCCAGTAGTATACGGCTAGCGGGAGGGATAAATGAGCAGTTCTTC
CASSIRLAGGINEQFF
>TRBV7-8|NA|NA|TRBJ2-1
TGTGCCAGCAGCTTAGAAGGTGTTGGCAGCAATGAGCAGTTCTTC
CASSLEGVGSNEQFF
>TRBV11-2|NA|TRBD1|TRBJ2-7
TGTGCCAGCAGCTTAGAGGGACAGAAGAGCTCCTACGAGCAGTACTTC
CASSLEGQKSSYEQYF
>TRBV5-1|once|NA|TRBJ1-6
TGCGCCAGCAGCCGGGACGGTGTCTCCTATAATTCACCCCTCCACTTT
CASSRDGVSYNSPLHF
>TRBV28|NA|NA|TRBJ2-1
TGTGCCAGCAGTTTGGTCACATCTCTCAATGAGCAGTTCTTC
CASSLVTSLNEQFF
>TRBV2|NA|NA|TRBJ2-1
TGTGCCAGCAGCCGCACCCCGAGCTCCTACAATGAGCAGTTCTTC
CASSRTPSSYNEQFF
>TRBV5-1|NA|NA|TRBJ2-7
TGCGCCAGCGCCCTAGCGTGGGGTAGCTCCTACGAGCAGTACTTC
CASALAWGSSYEQYF
>TRBV28|NA|NA|TRBJ1-2
TGTGCCAGCAAAGAAATTACAGGGCGATATGGCTACACCTTC
CASKEITGRYGYTF
>TRBV7-9|once|NA|TRBJ2-5
TGTGCCAGCAGCCTAGGTTCGGAGACCCAGTACTTC
CASSLGSETQYF
>TRBV27|NA|NA|TRBJ2-7
TGTGCCAGCAGTTTAGGCAAGGGGACCTACGAGCAGTACTTC
CASSLGKGTYEQYF
>TRBV6-1|NA|NA|TRBJ2-3
TGTGCCAGCAGTGAAGCCTTCTGGAGCGTTACAGATACGCAGTATTTT
CASSEAFWSVTDTQYF
>TRBV30|NA|TRBD2|TRBJ2-5
TGTGCCTGGAGCTTGGGGCGGGGGGGCTTGCGGACCCAGTACTTC
CAWSLGRGGLRTQYF
>TRBV5-4|NA|NA|TRBJ2-5
TGTGCCAGCAGCTACAAGCACCAAGAGACCCAGTACTTC
CASSYKHQETQYF
>TRBV10-3|NA|NA|TRBJ2-3
TGTGCCATCGGGTCGGGAGACACAGATACGCAGTATTTT
CAIGSGDTDTQYF
>TRBV6-6|NA|NA|TRBJ1-5
TGTGCCAGCAGCTCCATAGGGCAGGGGATCCAGCCCCAGCATTTT
CASSSIGQGIQPQHF
>TRBV2|NA|TRBD1|TRBJ1-2
TGTGCCAGCAGGAGGACAGGATCTAACTATGGCTACACCTTC
CASRRTGSNYGYTF
>TRBV11-2|few|NA|TRBJ1-6
TGTGCCAGCACCAACTTTAGTTCACCCCTCCACTTT
CASTNFSSPLHF
>TRBV10-3|NA|TRBD2|TRBJ2-3
TGTGCCATCAGACCGACTAGCGGGGGGGATACGCAGTATTTT
CAIRPTSGGDTQYF
>TRBV27|NA|NA|TRBJ1-3
TGTGCCAGCAGTACACTCCCCTCTGGAAACACCATATATTTT
CASSTLPSGNTIYF
>TRBV6-5|once|NA|TRBJ2-1
TGTGCCAGCAGTTACAGGGGGACTTCTGGGGAGCAGTTCTTC
CASSYRGTSGEQFF
>TRBV19|NA|NA|TRBJ1-1
TGTGCCAGTAGTATTACGGCACGGGGGGACACTGAAGCTTTCTTT
CASSITARGDTEAFF
>TRBV11-2|NA|TRBD1|TRBJ1-4
TGTGCCAGCAGCTTAGCAGGGGGCCAGAATGAAAAACTGTTTTTT
CASSLAGGQNEKLFF
>TRBV5-1|NA|TRBD2|TRBJ2-7
TGCGCCAGCAGCTTCTGGGGCGGGAGATGGTACGAGCAGTACTTC
CASSFWGGRWYEQYF
>TRBV9|NA|TRBD1|TRBJ1-1
TGTGCCAGCAGCGAACGGGACAGGGTAGCTGAAGCTTTCTTT
CASSERDRVAEAFF
>TRBV30|NA|NA|TRBJ1-2
TGTGCCTGGAGTGCCCGGAGGGGGTATGGCTACACCTTC
CAWSARRGYGYTF
>TRBV4-1|once|TRBD2|TRBJ2-2
TGCGCCAGCAACCTGGGACTAGCGGGGGTAGGGACCGGGGAGCTGTTTTTT
CASNLGLAGVGTGELFF
>TRBV5-1|NA|TRBD1|TRBJ1-3
TGCGCCAGCAGCGCATCACCGGGACAGGGAAACACCATATATTTT
CASSASPGQGNTIYF
>TRBV2|NA|NA|TRBJ2-5
TGTGCCAGCGGGGGGTGGGAGACCCAGTACTTC
CASGGWETQYF
>TRBV2|NA|NA|TRBJ2-7
TGTGCCAGCAGTCGGACAGAAACCTACGAGCAGTACTTC
CASSRTETYEQYF
>TRBV9|NA|TRBD1|TRBJ1-1
TGTGCCAGCAGCACCGTCCCGGGACAGGGGATTTCGAACACTGAAGCTTTCTTT
CASSTVPGQGISNTEAFF
>TRBV9|NA|TRBD1|TRBJ1-2
TGTGCCAGCAGCGTAGAGGGACAGGGAGGCTATGGCTACACCTTC
CASSVEGQGGYGYTF
>TRBV6-1|NA|TRBD1|TRBJ2-7
TGTGCCAGCAGTGTCGAACCGGGACAGTCTTACGAGCAGTACTTC
CASSVEPGQSYEQYF
>TRBV20-1|NA|NA|TRBJ2-3
TGCAGTGCCCAGGCGGATACGCAGTATTTT
CSAQADTQYF
>TRBV25-1|NA|NA|TRBJ1-1
TGTGCCAGCACCGGCCATCGGGGGCCGACTGAAGCTTTCTTT
CASTGHRGPTEAFF
>TRBV18|NA|NA|TRBJ1-2
TGTGCCAGCTCACCACAAGAGGGAGGCGCCTATGGCTACACCTTC
CASSPQEGGAYGYTF
>TRBV6-1|NA|NA|TRBJ2-7
TGTGCCAGCCGGTCCGGGACTCCCTACGAGCAGTACTTC
CASRSGTPYEQYF
>TRBV27|NA|TRBD2|TRBJ2-2
TGTGCCAGCAGTCTAGCGGGAGGGAACCCCGGGGAGCTGTTTTTT
CASSLAGGNPGELFF
>TRBV2|NA|NA|TRBJ1-1
TGTGCCAGCAGCTCCCGACCTCCTGCCGTGAGCGCGACCACTGAAGCTTTCTTT
CASSSRPPAVSATTEAFF
>TRBV5-1|once|NA|TRBJ2-1
TGCGCCAGCAGCTCGCAGGCCAATGAGCAGTTCTTC
CASSSQANEQFF
>TRBV5-8|NA|NA|TRBJ2-3
TGTGCCAGCAGCTTGGCGGTGGGGAAGAGCACAGATACGCAGTATTTT
CASSLAVGKSTDTQYF
>TRBV5-1|NA|NA|TRBJ2-5
TGCGCCAGCAGCAACGGGGAGACAGTAGAGACCCAGTACTTC
CASSNGETVETQYF
>TRBV7-8|NA|NA|TRBJ2-5
TGTGCCAGCAGCTTAAAAAACTCCTTCAAAGTCCAAGAGACCCAGTACTTC
CASSLKNSFKVQETQYF
>TRBV7-2|NA|NA|TRBJ2-7
TGTGCCAGCAGCTCCTTGGGACTGGGGATCTCCTACGAGCAGTACTTC
CASSSLGLGISYEQYF
>TRBV6-5|NA|NA|TRBJ2-7
TGTGCCAGTTCCGATTCCTACGAGCAGTACTTC
CASSDSYEQYF
>TRBV7-2|NA|TRBD2|TRBJ2-5
TGTGCCAGCACCACTAGCGGGAGGACACAAGAGACCCAGTACTTC
CASTTSGRTQETQYF
>TRBV9|once|NA|TRBJ2-3
TGTGCCAGCAGCCAAGACCACACAGATACGCAGTATTTT
CASSQDHTDTQYF
>TRBV7-2|NA|NA|TRBJ2-3
TGTGCCAGCAGCCCCAGGGACAGCACAGATACGCAGTATTTT
CASSPRDSTDTQYF
>TRBV27|NA|TRBD1|TRBJ1-5
TGTGCCAGCAGACCAACCGGGACAGCCAACAATCAGCCCCAGCATTTT
CASRPTGTANNQPQHF
>TRBV11-2|NA|NA|TRBJ1-2
TGTGCCAGCAGCTTAGCAAGGGGGTACCCCTATGGCTACACCTTC
CASSLARGYPYGYTF
>TRBV9|NA|NA|TRBJ2-1
TGTGCCAGCAGCGTACGAAGTTCGGGAAATGAGCAGTTCTTC
CASSVRSSGNEQFF
>TRBV19|NA|TRBD1|TRBJ1-2
TGTGCCAGTAGTCCCGGACAGGGGAGCTACACCTTC
CASSPGQGSYTF
>TRBV14|NA|TRBD1|TRBJ1-5
TGTGCCAGCAGCCGCACAGGGGGCGGACAGCCCCAGCATTTT
CASSRTGGGQPQHF
>TRBV7-2|NA|NA|TRBJ2-3
TGTGCCAGCAGCCTCAGGCCACGGGGGGCTACGCAGTATTTT
CASSLRPRGATQYF